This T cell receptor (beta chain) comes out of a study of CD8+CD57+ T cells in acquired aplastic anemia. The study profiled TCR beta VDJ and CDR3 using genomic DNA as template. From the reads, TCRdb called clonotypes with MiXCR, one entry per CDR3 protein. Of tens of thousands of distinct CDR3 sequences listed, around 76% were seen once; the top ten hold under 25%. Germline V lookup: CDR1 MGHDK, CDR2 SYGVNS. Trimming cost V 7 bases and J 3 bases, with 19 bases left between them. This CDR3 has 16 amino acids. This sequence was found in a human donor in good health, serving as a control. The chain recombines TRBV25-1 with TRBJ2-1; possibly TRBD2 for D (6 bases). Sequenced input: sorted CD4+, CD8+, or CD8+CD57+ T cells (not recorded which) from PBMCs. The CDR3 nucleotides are TGTGCCAGCAAGGCGGGGAGTCCCGTCCTCTACAATGAGCAGTTCTTC. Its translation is CASKAGSPVLYNEQFF.